This T cell receptor beta chain was retrieved from a study of blood T cell repertoires in COVID-19. Study-wide background: Samples taken during acute and convalescent COVID-19 were collected in the United States, Italy and Spain.

Only in-frame clones appear in the TCRdb table, and some are missing; sequencing was by immunoSEQ multiplex PCR. The sample shows 150,000 to 200,000 clones, about 86% of them seen only once. Germline V gene data show CDR1 as LNHDA and CDR2 as SQIVND (reference sequence). V shed 5 bases and J shed 10 bases, with 18 bases lying between them. The CDR3 covers 15 residues. Patients from Seattle were sampled longitudinally, starting during active infection. The sample comprised peripheral blood. The J gene is TRBJ1-6, the V gene TRBV19; D is undetermined. The TCR sequence derives from a woman in her sixties with COVID-19, enrolled during active disease. The CDR3 DNA follows: TGTGCCAGTAGTCTCCCCCTAGGTGCTGGGTCACCCCTCCACTTT. Residues: CASSLPLGAGSPLHF.